Listed below are T cell receptor beta chains from one sample, sequenced in a study of T cell responses to AZD1222 COVID-19 vaccine. Here immunoSEQ multiplex PCR was the method, and the copy in TCRdb shows in-frame clones only, minus some. The sample carries about 140,000 clones, over 90% recorded once. Sequenced here: peripheral blood, sampled 28 days after the second AZD1222 dose. The receptors were sampled from an adult who received the AZD1222 COVID-19 vaccine. CDR3s include the opening cysteine and the closing phenylalanine or tryptophan. Fields, in order: V gene, clone size, J gene, D gene, CDR3 DNA, CDR3 protein. D genes are given only for firm matches. Expanded clones get a size class; other rows say once, few or many, or leave the size out.

TRBV7-8,-,TRBJ1-5,-,TGTGCCAGCAGCTTCACGGATTATAGCAATCAGCCCCAGCATTTT,CASSFTDYSNQPQHF
TRBV28,-,TRBJ2-7,-,TGTGCCAGCAGTTTTTTAGCCACCTACGAGCAGTACTTC,CASSFLATYEQYF
TRBV7-2,once,TRBJ2-5,-,TGTGCCAGCAGCTTAGAACCCCTTACGGGAGTCAACTTC,CASSLEPLTGVNF
TRBV9,-,TRBJ2-7,-,TGTGCCAGCAGCGACAGGGATACAACGGGGGAGCAGTACTTC,CASSDRDTTGEQYF
TRBV5-3,-,TRBJ1-1,-,TGTGCCAGAAGCTCAGAAGAGAGAGGGACGGCGAACACTGAAGCTTTCTTT,CARSSEERGTANTEAFF
TRBV2,-,TRBJ2-7,TRBD1,TGTGCCAGCAGTGACTTAACCGGGACAGGGTTCGGCGAGCAGTACTTC,CASSDLTGTGFGEQYF
TRBV5-4,-,TRBJ1-1,-,TGTGCCAGCAGCTTGGTGGGCGGGGTTGTCACTGAAGCTTTCTTT,CASSLVGGVVTEAFF
TRBV5-8,-,TRBJ2-3,TRBD2,TGTGCCACCCGGTCCAGCGGGAGTGATACGCAGTATTTT,CATRSSGSDTQYF
TRBV19,-,TRBJ2-5,TRBD2,TGTGCCAGTAGTCTCGGACTAGCGGGTCGACAAGAGACCCAGTACTTC,CASSLGLAGRQETQYF
TRBV7-3,-,TRBJ2-5,-,TGTGCCAGCAGCTTAGTGTCCCAAGAGACCCAGTACTTC,CASSLVSQETQYF
TRBV5-1,-,TRBJ1-5,-,TGCGCCAGCAGGGAAGGGGGCAATCAGCCCCAGCATTTT,CASREGGNQPQHF
TRBV28,-,TRBJ2-4,TRBD1,TGTGCCAGCAGTTTATTTGGACAGGGCGGCAAAAACATTCAGTACTTC,CASSLFGQGGKNIQYF
TRBV4-2,-,TRBJ1-5,-,TGTGCCAGCAGCCAAGTTGTGATGGATAGCAATCAGCCCCAGCATTTT,CASSQVVMDSNQPQHF
TRBV9,-,TRBJ1-2,TRBD1,TGTGCCAGCAGCGTAGATACAGGGGTGGGCTATGGCTACACCTTC,CASSVDTGVGYGYTF
TRBV28,few,TRBJ2-7,-,TGTGCCAGCAAGAGTCTCTATAACGAGCAGTACTTC,CASKSLYNEQYF
TRBV4-1,-,TRBJ1-1,-,TGCGCCAGCAGCCAAGCGACAGGTCTCAACACTGAAGCTTTCTTT,CASSQATGLNTEAFF
TRBV19,-,TRBJ1-1,-,TGTGCCAGTAGTGTACAGGGTGGAGGGGACACTGAAGCTTTCTTT,CASSVQGGGDTEAFF
TRBV18,once,TRBJ2-3,-,TGTGCCAGCTCACCGTCGGGGGCCTCGAGGGCAGATACGCAGTATTTT,CASSPSGASRADTQYF
TRBV28,once,TRBJ1-3,-,TGTGCCAGCACCCAGGTGGGGGGCTTTGGAAACACCATATATTTT,CASTQVGGFGNTIYF
TRBV28,once,TRBJ2-2,-,TGTGCCAGCAGTTTAGACTGGCGGCAGATAACCGGGGAGCTGTTTTTT,CASSLDWRQITGELFF
TRBV21-1,-,TRBJ1-5,-,TGTGCCAGCACCGACAAACTGTGTAAACCGTCAAATCAGCCCCAGCATTTT,CASTDKLCKPSNQPQHF
TRBV2,once,TRBJ1-6,-,TGTGCCAGCAGATCCGGGACCGGGAATTCACCCCTCCACTTT,CASRSGTGNSPLHF
TRBV6-6,-,TRBJ1-2,-,TGTGCCAGCAGTTACGCGGTCAGGGTGGGGGATGGCTACACCTTC,CASSYAVRVGDGYTF
TRBV11-2,-,TRBJ2-3,TRBD2,TGTGCCAGCCGAGGAGCGGGAGGCACCTACAGCACAGATACGCAGTATTTT,CASRGAGGTYSTDTQYF
TRBV7-2,-,TRBJ1-2,-,TGTGCCAGCAGCTTAGAGAGGGGGAAAGGCTACACCTTC,CASSLERGKGYTF
TRBV9,-,TRBJ2-3,TRBD2,TGTGCCAGCAGCTTGGTAGCGGGAGGCACAGATACGCAGTATTTT,CASSLVAGGTDTQYF
TRBV19,-,TRBJ1-5,TRBD1,TGTGCCAGTAGTCCAAGAGGACAGGGAGGCAATCAGCCCCAGCATTTT,CASSPRGQGGNQPQHF
TRBV20-1,-,TRBJ2-7,-,TGCAGTGCTAGACTCAACGAGCAGTACTTC,CSARLNEQYF
TRBV5-1,-,TRBJ1-4,TRBD1,TGCGCCAGCAGCGTAACCGGGACAGGGGGTGAAAAACTGTTTTTT,CASSVTGTGGEKLFF
TRBV28,-,TRBJ1-2,-,TGTGCCAGCAGTCCCCGCAGGAGCCATGGCTACACCTTC,CASSPRRSHGYTF
TRBV9,-,TRBJ2-3,TRBD1,TGTGCCAGCACCATCGGACAGGGTTCAGATACGCAGTATTTT,CASTIGQGSDTQYF
TRBV27,-,TRBJ2-2,-,TGTGCCAGCAGTTTGGTCAGGGAGAACACCGGGGAGCTGTTTTTT,CASSLVRENTGELFF
TRBV24-1,-,TRBJ2-5,TRBD1,TGTGCCACCAGTGATCGAGGACAGGGGGATTACCAAGAGACCCAGTACTTC,CATSDRGQGDYQETQYF
TRBV30,-,TRBJ1-2,-,TGTGCCTGGAGTCCGGGGGGCCCCTACACCTTC,CAWSPGGPYTF
TRBV5-8,-,TRBJ2-1,TRBD2,TGTGCCAGCAGCTTTAGCGGGAGGGCAGCAAATGAGCAGTTCTTC,CASSFSGRAANEQFF
TRBV5-5,-,TRBJ1-3,-,TGTGCCAGCAGTTTACAGGGAACTGGAAACACCATATATTTT,CASSLQGTGNTIYF
TRBV6-4,-,TRBJ2-1,TRBD2,TGTGCCAGCAGTGAGCTGGGGGGGAGGGCCATGAATGAGCAGTTCTTC,CASSELGGRAMNEQFF
TRBV6-5,-,TRBJ1-1,-,TGTGCCAGCAGCAGTACAGAAAACACTGAAGCTTTCTTT,CASSSTENTEAFF
TRBV6-5,-,TRBJ1-3,-,TGTGCCAGCAGTTACGGGGGAATCCGGTCTGGAAACACCATATATTTT,CASSYGGIRSGNTIYF
TRBV5-4,-,TRBJ2-1,-,TGTGCCAGCAGCTTAGTTCCTAGCGTATCCTACAATGAGCAGTTCTTC,CASSLVPSVSYNEQFF
TRBV11-2,-,TRBJ1-1,-,TGTGCCAGCAGCCCCCTGGGGATGAACACTGAAGCTTTCTTT,CASSPLGMNTEAFF
TRBV5-1,-,TRBJ2-5,TRBD2,TGCGCCAGCAGCATAGGACTAGCGGGAACGCAAGAGACCCAGTACTTC,CASSIGLAGTQETQYF
TRBV5-1,-,TRBJ2-1,TRBD2,TGCGCCAGCAGCTTCGGCCTAGCGGGAGTCTACAATGAGCAGTTCTTC,CASSFGLAGVYNEQFF
TRBV5-1,once,TRBJ2-1,TRBD1,TGCGCCAGCGGACAACAGGGGGCGCGCTACAATGAGCAGTTCTTC,CASGQQGARYNEQFF
TRBV27,-,TRBJ1-1,-,TGTGCCAGCAGTCCCCGGGACCGAGGGTGGACTGAAGCTTTCTTT,CASSPRDRGWTEAFF
TRBV29-1,-,TRBJ2-7,TRBD1,TGCAGCGTTGAAGCCAGGACAGGAACCTACGAGCAGTACTTC,CSVEARTGTYEQYF
TRBV15,-,TRBJ1-1,-,TGTGCCACCAGCTCTGGGGCTGAAGCTTTCTTT,CATSSGAEAFF
TRBV4-3,-,TRBJ2-7,TRBD1,TGCGCCAGCAGCCAAGGGCGGGACAGGATTAACTACGAGCAGTACTTC,CASSQGRDRINYEQYF
TRBV9,-,TRBJ1-1,TRBD1,TGTGCCAGCAGCCCCCGGGACAGGGGGCCCCGCACTGAAGCTTTCTTT,CASSPRDRGPRTEAFF
TRBV19,-,TRBJ2-5,TRBD2,TGTGCCAGTAGTCTTAGCGGGAGTTGGGAAGTGACCCAGTACTTC,CASSLSGSWEVTQYF
TRBV2,-,TRBJ1-1,-,TGTGCCAGCAGTGATGGCAGAAGGAACACTGAAGCTTTCTTT,CASSDGRRNTEAFF
TRBV27,-,TRBJ2-5,TRBD2,TGTGCCAGCAGCACCGGACTAGCGGGAGGGCCGGGCCAAGAGACCCAGTACTTC,CASSTGLAGGPGQETQYF
TRBV6-4,-,TRBJ2-5,-,TGTGCCAGCGCAGAGGACTATCAAGAGACCCAGTACTTC,CASAEDYQETQYF